This T cell receptor (beta chain) was found in a study of breast tumors, draining lymph nodes, adjacent tissues. One entry per CDR3 protein results from TCRdb running MiXCR on the multiplex PCR reads. The table has 290,000 or so distinct CDR3 sequences, 30% seen once; the top ten hold 1.1%. Axillary draining lymph nodes of breast cancer patients supplied the node samples. General study results and limits: Tumor repertoires ranked between lymph nodes and nontumor tissue in diversity, with V and J gene preferences. The data were judged consistent with most tumor T cells coming from lymph node and expanding in tumor. That most tumor T cells come from lymph nodes remained unproven. Tumor and nontumor repertoires were significantly more similar in luminal-like than in basal-like breast cancer.

V was cut by 6 bases and J by 3 bases, with 11 bases left in between. CDR3 length equals 13 residues. Germline CDR1 and CDR2: ENHRY and SYGVKD. This clonotype showed up many times. Its antigen remains unknown. Sequenced: axillary lymph node tissue. The chain joins TRBV10-3 to TRBJ1-2; possibly TRBD1 for D (5 bases). The TCR was taken from a female donor with breast cancer. Some clones in this sample may be carry-over from other donors' samples. The CDR3 is CAIRPGTDYGYTF. DNA for the CDR3: TGTGCCATCAGGCCGGGGACGGACTATGGCTACACCTTC.